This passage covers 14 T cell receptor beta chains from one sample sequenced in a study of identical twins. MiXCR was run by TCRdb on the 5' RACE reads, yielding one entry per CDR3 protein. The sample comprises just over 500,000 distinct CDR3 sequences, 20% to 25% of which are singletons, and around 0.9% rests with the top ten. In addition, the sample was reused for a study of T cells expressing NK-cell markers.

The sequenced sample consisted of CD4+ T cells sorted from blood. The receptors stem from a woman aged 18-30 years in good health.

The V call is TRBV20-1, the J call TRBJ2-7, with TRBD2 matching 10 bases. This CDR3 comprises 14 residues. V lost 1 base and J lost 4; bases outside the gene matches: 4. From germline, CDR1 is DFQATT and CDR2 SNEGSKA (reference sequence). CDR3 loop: CSARASGSRYEQYF. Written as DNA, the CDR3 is TGCAGTGCTAGAGCTAGCGGGAGCCGATACGAGCAGTACTTC.

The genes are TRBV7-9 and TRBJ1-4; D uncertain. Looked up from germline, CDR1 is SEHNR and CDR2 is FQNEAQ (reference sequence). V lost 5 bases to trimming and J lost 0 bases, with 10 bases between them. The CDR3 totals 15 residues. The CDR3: CASSRDTATNEKLFF. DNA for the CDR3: TGTGCCAGCAGCCGTGACACTGCAACTAATGAAAAACTGTTTTTT.

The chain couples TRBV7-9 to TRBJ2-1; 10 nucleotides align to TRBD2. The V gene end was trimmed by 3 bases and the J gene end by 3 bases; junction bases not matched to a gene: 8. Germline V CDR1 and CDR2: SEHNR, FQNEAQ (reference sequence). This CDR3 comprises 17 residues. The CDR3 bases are TGTGCCAGCAGCTTTCGGGCTAGCGGGGGCCACTACAATGAGCAGTTCTTC. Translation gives CASSFRASGGHYNEQFF. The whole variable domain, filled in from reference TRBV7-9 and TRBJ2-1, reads DTGVSQNPRHKITKRGQNVTFRCDPISEHNRLYWYRQTLGQGPEFLTYFQNEAQLEKSRLLSDRFSAERPKGSFSTLEIQRTEQGDSAMYLCASSFRASGGHYNEQFFGPGTRLTVL.

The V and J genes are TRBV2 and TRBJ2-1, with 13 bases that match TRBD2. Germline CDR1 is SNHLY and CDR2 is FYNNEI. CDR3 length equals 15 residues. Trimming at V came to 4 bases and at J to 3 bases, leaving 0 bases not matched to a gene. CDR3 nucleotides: TGTGCCAGCAGTGGGACTAGCGGGGGCTACAATGAGCAGTTCTTC. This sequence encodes CASSGTSGGYNEQFF.

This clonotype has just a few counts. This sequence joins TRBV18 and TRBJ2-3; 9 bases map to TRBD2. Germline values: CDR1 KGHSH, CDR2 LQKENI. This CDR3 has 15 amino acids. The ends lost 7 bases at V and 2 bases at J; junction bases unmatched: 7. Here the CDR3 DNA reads TGTGCCAGCTACCCCAGCGGGGGGCCCACAGATACGCAGTATTTT. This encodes CASYPSGGPTDTQYF.

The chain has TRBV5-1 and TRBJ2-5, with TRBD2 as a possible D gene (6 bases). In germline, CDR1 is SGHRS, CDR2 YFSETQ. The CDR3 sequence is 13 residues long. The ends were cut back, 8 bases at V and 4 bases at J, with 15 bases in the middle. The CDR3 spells CASRGGNGETQYF. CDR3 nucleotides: TGCGCCAGTAGAGGAGGGAATGGAGAGACCCAGTACTTC.

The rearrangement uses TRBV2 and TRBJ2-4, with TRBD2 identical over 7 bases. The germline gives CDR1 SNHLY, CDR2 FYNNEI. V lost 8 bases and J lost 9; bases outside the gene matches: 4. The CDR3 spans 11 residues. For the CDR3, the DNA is TGTGCCAGCGGGGGGGGAGCCATTCAGTACTTC. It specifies CASGGGAIQYF.

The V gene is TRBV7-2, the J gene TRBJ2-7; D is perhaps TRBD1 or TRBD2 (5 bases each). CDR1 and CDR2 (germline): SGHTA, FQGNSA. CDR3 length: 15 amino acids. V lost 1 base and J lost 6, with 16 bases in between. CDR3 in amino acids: CASSLGPTAVGEQYF. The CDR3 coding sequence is TGTGCCAGCAGCTTAGGCCCGACAGCGGTGGGCGAGCAGTACTTC. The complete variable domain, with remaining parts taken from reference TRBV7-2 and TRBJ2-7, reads GAGVSQSPSNKVTEKGKDVELRCDPISGHTALYWYRQSLGQGLEFLIYFQGNSAPDKSGLPSDRFSAERTGGSVSTLTIQRTQQEDSAVYLCASSLGPTAVGEQYFGPGTRLTVT.

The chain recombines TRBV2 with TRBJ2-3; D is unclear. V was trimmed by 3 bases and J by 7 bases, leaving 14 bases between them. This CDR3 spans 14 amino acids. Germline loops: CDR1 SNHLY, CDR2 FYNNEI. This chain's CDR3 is CASSDGQEANTQYF. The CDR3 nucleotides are TGTGCCAGCAGTGATGGGCAGGAAGCAAATACGCAGTATTTT. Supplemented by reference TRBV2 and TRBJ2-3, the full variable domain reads EPEVTQTPSHQVTQMGQEVILRCVPISNHLYFYWYRQILGQKVEFLVSFYNNEISEKSEIFDDQFSVERPDGSNFTLKIRSTKLEDSAMYFCASSDGQEANTQYFGPGTRLTVL.

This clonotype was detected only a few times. Here the CDR3 reads CASTRLGSEAFF. The CDR3 DNA is TGTGCCAGCACCCGCCTGGGGTCTGAAGCTTTCTTT. This rearrangement joins TRBV12-3 or TRBV12-4 to TRBJ1-1; D call uncertain. This CDR3 has 12 residues. V was trimmed by 7 bases and J by 6 bases, leaving 12 bases between them.

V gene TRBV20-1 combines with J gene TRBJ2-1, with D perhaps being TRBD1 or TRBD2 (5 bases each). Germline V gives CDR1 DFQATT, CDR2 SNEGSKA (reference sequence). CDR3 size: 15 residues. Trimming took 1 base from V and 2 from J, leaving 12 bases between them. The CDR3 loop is CSARVWGSAYNEQFF. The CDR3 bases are TGCAGTGCTAGAGTGTGGGGGAGTGCCTACAATGAGCAGTTCTTC.

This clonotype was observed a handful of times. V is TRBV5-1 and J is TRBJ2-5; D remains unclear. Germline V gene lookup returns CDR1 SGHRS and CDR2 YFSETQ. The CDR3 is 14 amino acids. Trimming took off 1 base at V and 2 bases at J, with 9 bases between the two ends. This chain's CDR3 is CASSLTAIQETQYF. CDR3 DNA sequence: TGCGCCAGCAGCTTGACTGCCATACAAGAGACCCAGTACTTC. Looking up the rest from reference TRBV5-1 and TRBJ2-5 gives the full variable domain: KAGVTQTPRYLIKTRGQQVTLSCSPISGHRSVSWYQQTPGQGLQFLFEYFSETQRNKGNFPGRFSGRQFSNSRSEMNVSTLELGDSALYLCASSLTAIQETQYFGPGTRLLVL.

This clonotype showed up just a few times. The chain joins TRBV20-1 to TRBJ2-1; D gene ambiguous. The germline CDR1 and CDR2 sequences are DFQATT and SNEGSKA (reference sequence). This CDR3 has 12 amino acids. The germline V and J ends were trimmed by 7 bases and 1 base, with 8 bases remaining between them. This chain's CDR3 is CSGVRSYNEQFF. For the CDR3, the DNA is TGCAGTGGGGTCCGGTCCTACAATGAGCAGTTCTTC.

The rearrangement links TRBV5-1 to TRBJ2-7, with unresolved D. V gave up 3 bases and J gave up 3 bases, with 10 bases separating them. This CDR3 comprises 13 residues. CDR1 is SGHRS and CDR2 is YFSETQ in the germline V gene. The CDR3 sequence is CASSSTLYYEQYF. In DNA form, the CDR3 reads TGCGCCAGCAGCTCGACCCTGTACTACGAGCAGTACTTC.